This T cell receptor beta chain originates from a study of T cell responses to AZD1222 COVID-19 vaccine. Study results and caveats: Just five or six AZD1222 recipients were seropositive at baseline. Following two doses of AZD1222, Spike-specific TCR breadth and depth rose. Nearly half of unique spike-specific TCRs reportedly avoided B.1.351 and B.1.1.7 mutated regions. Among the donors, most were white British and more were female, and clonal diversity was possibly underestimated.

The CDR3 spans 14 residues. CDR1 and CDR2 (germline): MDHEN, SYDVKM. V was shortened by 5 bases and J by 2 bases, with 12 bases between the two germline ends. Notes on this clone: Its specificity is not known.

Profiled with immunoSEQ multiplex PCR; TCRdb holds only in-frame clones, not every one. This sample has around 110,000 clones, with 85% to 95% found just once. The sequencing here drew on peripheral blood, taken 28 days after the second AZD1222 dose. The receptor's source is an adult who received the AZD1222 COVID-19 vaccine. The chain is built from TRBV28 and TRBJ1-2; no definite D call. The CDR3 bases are TGTGCCAGCAGTACGCCGACTGCCAACTATGGCTACACCTTC. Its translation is CASSTPTANYGYTF.